This T cell receptor beta chain was recorded in a study of vaccination effects on CD4 cells after COVID-19. Study-level points and caveats: Healthy vaccinees' vaccine-induced clones included only 1 of 255 that recognized common cold coronaviruses. Substantial clonal contraction characterized both infection- and vaccine-induced clones late after vaccination.

In regard to this clone: Its antigen is undetermined.

TCRdb's table, derived via immunoSEQ multiplex PCR, lists solely in-frame clones and lacks some. The sample shows more than 60,000 clones, just under 75% of them seen only once. Investigators separated out CD4+ T cells once 10 days of culture had passed. Each person got two doses of an mRNA SARS-CoV-2 vaccine, BNT162b2 or mRNA-1273. Nucleocapsid antibodies were negative in the vaccine recipients, who had never had SARS-CoV-2 infection. It was on days 3 and 7 that half the medium was replaced with IL-2 medium. Specimen: CD4+ T cells from PBMCs cultured without peptide, collected after COVID-19 vaccination. This TCR was sampled from a human donor who received a COVID-19 vaccine.

This CDR3 is CASSFQGGTGELFF. The CDR3 nucleotides read TGTGCCAGCAGTTTCCAGGGAGGGACCGGGGAGCTGTTTTTT. V and J are TRBV28 and TRBJ2-2; TRBD2 aligns across 7 bases. V dropped 3 bases and J dropped 5; count of bases not matched to a gene: 3. The CDR3 totals 14 residues. CDR1 and CDR2 from the germline V gene are MDHEN and SYDVKM.